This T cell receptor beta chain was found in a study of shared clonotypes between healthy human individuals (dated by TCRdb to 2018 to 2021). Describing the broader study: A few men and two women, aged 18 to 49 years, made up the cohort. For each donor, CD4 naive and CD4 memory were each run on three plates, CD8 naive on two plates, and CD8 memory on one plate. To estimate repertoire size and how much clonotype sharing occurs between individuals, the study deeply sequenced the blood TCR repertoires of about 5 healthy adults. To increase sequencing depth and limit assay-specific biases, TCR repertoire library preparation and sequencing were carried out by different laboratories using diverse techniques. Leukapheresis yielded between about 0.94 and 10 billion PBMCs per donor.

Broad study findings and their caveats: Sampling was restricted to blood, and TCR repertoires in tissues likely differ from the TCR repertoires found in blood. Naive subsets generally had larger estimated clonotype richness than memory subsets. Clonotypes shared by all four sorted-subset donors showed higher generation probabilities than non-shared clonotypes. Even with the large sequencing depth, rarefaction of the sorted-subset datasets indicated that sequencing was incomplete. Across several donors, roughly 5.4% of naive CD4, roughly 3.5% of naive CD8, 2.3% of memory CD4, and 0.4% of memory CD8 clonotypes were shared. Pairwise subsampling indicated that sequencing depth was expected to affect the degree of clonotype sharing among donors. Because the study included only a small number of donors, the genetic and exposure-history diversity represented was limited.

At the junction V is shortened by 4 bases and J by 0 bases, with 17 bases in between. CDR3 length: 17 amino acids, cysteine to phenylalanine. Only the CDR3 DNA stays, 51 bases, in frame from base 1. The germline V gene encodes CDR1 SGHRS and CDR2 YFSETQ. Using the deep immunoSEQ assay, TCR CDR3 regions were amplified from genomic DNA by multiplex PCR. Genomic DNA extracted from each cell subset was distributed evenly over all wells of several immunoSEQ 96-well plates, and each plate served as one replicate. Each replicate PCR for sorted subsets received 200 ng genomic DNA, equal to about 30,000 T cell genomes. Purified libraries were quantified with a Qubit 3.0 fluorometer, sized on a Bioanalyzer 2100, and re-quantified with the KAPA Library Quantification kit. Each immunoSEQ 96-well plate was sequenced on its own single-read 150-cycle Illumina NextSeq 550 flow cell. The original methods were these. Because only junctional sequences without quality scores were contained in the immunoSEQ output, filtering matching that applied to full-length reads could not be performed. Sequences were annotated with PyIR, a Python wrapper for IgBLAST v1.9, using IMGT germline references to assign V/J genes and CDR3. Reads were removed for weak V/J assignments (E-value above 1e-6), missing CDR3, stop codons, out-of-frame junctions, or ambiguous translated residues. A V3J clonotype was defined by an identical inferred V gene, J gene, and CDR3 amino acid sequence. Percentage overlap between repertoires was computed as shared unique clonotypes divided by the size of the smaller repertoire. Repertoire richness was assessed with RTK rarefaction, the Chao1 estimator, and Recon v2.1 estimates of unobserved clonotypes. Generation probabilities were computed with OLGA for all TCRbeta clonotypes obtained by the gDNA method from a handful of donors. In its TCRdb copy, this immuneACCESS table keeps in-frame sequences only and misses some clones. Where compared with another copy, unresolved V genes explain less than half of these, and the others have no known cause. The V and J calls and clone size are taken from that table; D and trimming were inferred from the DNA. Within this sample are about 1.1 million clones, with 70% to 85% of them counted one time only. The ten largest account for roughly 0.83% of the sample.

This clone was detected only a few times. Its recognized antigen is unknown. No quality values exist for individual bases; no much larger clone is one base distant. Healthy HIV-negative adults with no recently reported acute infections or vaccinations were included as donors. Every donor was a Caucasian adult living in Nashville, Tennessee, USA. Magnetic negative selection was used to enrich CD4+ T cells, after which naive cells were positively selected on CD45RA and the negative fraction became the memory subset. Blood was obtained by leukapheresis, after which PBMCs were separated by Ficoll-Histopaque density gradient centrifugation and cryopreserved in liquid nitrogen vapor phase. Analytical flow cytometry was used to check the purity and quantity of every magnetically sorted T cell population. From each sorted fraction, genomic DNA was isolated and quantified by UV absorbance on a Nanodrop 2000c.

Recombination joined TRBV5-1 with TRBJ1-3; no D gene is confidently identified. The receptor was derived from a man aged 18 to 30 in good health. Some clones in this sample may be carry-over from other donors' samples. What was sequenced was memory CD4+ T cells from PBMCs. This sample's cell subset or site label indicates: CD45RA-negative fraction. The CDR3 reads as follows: CASSPYSQVYSGNTIYF. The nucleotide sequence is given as TGCGCCAGCAGCCCCTATTCCCAGGTTTACTCTGGAAACACCATATATTTT.